This TCR beta chain was obtained from a study of regulatory T cells in long-lasting Graves disease. In building TCR beta libraries, iRepertoire HTBI primers were used together with Arm-PCR of CDR3 regions. Per the original data handling: From all samples, identification returned over 13 TRBJ and under 75 TRBV segments. TCRdb independently ran MiXCR on the multiplex PCR reads; one entry per CDR3 protein. These V and J calls rely on TCRdb rather than the paper's analysis. The sample has almost 450,000 distinct CDR3 sequences, about a sixth seen once; the top ten hold around 11%. Regarding time point: newly diagnosed GD, antithyroid drugs for less than 3 months. RNA extracted from PBMCs served as the sequencing template. This clonotype was seen many times. The data also belong to a second study, concerning T cells in Graves' hyperthyroidism and ophthalmopathy.

Sample: peripheral blood mononuclear cells (PBMCs), taken at new diagnosis, from a patient treated with antithyroid drugs. The TCR comes from a woman aged 25 to 39 with Graves disease.

CDR3 in DNA: TGTGCCAGCAGTTTGCAAACCGGCACAGATACGCAGTATTTT. It translates to CASSLQTGTDTQYF. The genes are TRBV12-3 or TRBV12-4 and TRBJ2-3; D ambiguous. V dropped 3 bases and J dropped 1 base, with 8 bases sitting between them. The CDR3 totals 14 residues.